This T cell receptor beta chain is drawn from a study of cytomegalovirus exposure and HLA in healthy donors. Broader study findings: Immune exposure was documented only through CMV serostatus. Accurate prediction of HLA-A and HLA-B alleles (for most subjects) was reportedly achieved from TCR beta sequences.

The V end was cut by 2 bases, the J end by 4 bases, with 9 bases between. Germline lookup yields CDR1 SGHRS and CDR2 YFSETQ. This CDR3 region has 13 residues. Amplification used 60 Vbeta primers and 13 Jbeta primers. Some clones are missing from TCRdb's copy, which holds only in-frame ones; the method was immunoSEQ multiplex PCR. This sample has over 75,000 clones, with about nine tenths found just once. Of note for this clone: Antigen unknown.

The chain carries TRBV5-1 and TRBJ1-1; D is unresolved. The source of this sequence is a man in his thirties or forties in good health and CMV-seropositive. The sample was PBMCs. The CDR3 region has the DNA TGCGCCAGCAGCTTAGGTGGGAGCACTGAAGCTTTCTTT. Protein: CASSLGGSTEAFF.